This TCR beta chain is from a study of shared clonotypes between healthy human individuals. Study outcomes and limitations: On the whole, naive subsets had larger estimated richness than memory subsets had. In a handful of donors, around 4.5% of naive CD4 clonotypes appeared in common.

Germline values: CDR1 SEHNR, CDR2 FQNEAQ (reference sequence). Trimming cost V 4 bases and J 4 bases; bases outside gene matches: 10. The CDR3 has 17 residues. A note on this clone: Its cognate antigen is unknown.

The assay was run at deep level. Here immunoSEQ multiplex PCR was the method, and the copy in TCRdb shows in-frame clones only, minus some. The data contain roughly 2,500,000 clones, 90% to 95% of them singletons. Naive CD4+ cells were CD45RA-selected; the remaining cells were memory. The TCR was taken from a man aged 18-30 years in good health. Some clones in this sample may be carry-over from other donors' samples. The J gene is TRBJ2-3, the V gene TRBV7-9; 11 bases fit TRBD2. Input material: naive CD4+ T cells from PBMCs. Regarding subset: CD45RA+ positively selected. The CDR3 loop is CASSSLTGTSGSDTQYF. The CDR3 nucleotides read TGTGCCAGCAGCTCGCTCACCGGGACTAGCGGTTCAGATACGCAGTATTTT.